The clone carrying this T cell receptor (beta chain) turned up a few times. This entry belongs to a study of sequential checkpoint blockade in melanoma. Repertoires were generated with immunoSEQ multiplex PCR, while TCRdb's copy carries only in-frame clones and drops some. Among roughly 5,000 clones listed, 30% to 35% were seen once. The treatment is: randomized to nivolumab then ipilimumab (arm A) or the reverse (arm B). V gave up 2 bases and J gave up 0 bases, with 5 bases separating them. The CDR3 spans 15 residues. In germline, CDR1 is MNHGY, CDR2 SAAAGT. The sample consisted of tumor tissue (inferred from file names), taken from a patient given nivolumab and ipilimumab in sequence. The receptor was isolated from a human donor with melanoma. The chain couples TRBV6-8 to TRBJ2-6; D remains ambiguous. CDR3 sequence (DNA): TGTGCCAGCAGTTACGTACTCTCTGGGGCCAACGTCCTGACTTTC. Protein product: CASSYVLSGANVLTF.